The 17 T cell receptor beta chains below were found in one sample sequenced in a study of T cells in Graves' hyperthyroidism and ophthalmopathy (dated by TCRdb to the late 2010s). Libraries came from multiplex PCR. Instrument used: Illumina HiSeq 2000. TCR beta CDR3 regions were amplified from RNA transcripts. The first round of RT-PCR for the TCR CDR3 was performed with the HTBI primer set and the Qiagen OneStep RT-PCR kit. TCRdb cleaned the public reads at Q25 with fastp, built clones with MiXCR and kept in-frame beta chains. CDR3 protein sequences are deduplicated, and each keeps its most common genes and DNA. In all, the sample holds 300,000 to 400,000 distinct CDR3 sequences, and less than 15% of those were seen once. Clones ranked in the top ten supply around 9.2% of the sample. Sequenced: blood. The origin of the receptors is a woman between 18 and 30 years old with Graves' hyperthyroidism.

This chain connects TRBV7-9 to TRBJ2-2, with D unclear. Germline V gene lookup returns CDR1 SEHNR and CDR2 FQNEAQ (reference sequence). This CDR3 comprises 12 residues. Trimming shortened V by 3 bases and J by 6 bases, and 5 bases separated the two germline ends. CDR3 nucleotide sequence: TGTGCCAGCAGCTTGCGTCCCGGGGAGCTGTTTTTT. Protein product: CASSLRPGELFF. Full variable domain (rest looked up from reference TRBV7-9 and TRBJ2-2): DTGVSQNPRHKITKRGQNVTFRCDPISEHNRLYWYRQTLGQGPEFLTYFQNEAQLEKSRLLSDRFSAERPKGSFSTLEIQRTEQGDSAMYLCASSLRPGELFFGEGSRLTVL.

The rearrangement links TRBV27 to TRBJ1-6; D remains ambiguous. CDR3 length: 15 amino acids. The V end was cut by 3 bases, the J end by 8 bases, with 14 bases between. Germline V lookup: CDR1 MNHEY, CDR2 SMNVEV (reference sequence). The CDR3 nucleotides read TGTGCCAGCAGTTTGCAGGCCACGGGATATTCACCCCTCCACTTT. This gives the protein CASSLQATGYSPLHF.

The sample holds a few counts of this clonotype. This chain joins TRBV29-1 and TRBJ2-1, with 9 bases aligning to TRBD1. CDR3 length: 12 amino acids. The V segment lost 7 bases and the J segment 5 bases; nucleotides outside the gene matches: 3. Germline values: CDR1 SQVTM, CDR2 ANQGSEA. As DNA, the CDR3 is TGCAGCGGAGGACAGGGGAACAATGAGCAGTTCTTC. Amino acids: CSGGQGNNEQFF.

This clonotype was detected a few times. Here the CDR3 reads CSASSLLAKNIQYF. The DNA of the CDR3 is TGCAGTGCTAGCTCCCTTTTAGCCAAAAACATTCAGTACTTC. The J gene is TRBJ2-4, the V gene TRBV20-1; D is unclear. The V and J ends lost 3 bases and 0 bases respectively, with 9 bases between them. This CDR3 is 14 amino acids long. Looked up from germline, CDR1 is DFQATT and CDR2 is SNEGSKA (reference sequence).

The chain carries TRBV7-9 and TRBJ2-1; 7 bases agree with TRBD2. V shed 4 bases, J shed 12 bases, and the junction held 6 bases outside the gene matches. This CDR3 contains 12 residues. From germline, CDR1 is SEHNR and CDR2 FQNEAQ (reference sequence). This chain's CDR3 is CASSSEASGQFF. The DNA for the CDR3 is TGTGCCAGCAGCTCAGAGGCTAGCGGGCAGTTCTTC.

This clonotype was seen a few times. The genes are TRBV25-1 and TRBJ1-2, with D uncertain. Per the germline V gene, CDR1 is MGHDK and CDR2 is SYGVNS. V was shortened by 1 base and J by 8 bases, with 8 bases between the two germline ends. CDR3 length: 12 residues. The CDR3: CASSEWFTGYTF. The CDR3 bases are TGTGCCAGCAGTGAATGGTTCACGGGCTACACCTTC.

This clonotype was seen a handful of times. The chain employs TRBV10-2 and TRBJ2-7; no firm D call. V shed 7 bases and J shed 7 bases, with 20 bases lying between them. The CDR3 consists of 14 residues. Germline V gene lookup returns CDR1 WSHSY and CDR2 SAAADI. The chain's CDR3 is CASKPPGQTGEQYF. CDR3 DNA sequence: TGCGCCAGCAAACCCCCCGGGCAGACGGGTGAGCAGTACTTC.

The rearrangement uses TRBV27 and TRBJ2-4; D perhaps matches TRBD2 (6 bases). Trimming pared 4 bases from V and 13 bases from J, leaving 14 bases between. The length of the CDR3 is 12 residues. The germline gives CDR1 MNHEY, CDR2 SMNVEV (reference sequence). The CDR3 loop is CASSSTSGGQYF. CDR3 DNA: TGTGCCAGCAGTTCGACCTCCGGGGGACAGTACTTC.

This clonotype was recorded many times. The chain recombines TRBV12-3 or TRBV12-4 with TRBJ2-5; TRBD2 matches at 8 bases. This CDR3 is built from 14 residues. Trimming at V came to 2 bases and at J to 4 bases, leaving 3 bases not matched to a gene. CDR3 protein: CASSLTTSGETQYF. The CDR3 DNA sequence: TGTGCCAGCAGTTTAACCACTAGCGGAGAGACCCAGTACTTC.

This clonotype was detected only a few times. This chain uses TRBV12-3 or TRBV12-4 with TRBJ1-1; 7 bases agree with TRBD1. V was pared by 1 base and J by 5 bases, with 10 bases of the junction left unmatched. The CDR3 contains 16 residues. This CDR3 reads CASSLGDRVIGTEAFF. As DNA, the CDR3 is TGTGCCAGCAGTTTAGGTGACAGGGTGATCGGGACTGAAGCTTTCTTT.

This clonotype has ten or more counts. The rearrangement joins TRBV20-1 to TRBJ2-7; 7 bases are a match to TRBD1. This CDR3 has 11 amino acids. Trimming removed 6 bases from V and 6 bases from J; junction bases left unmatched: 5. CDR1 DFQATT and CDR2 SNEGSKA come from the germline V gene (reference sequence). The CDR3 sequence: CSARTGTEQYF. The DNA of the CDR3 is TGCAGTGCGAGGACAGGTACCGAGCAGTACTTC.

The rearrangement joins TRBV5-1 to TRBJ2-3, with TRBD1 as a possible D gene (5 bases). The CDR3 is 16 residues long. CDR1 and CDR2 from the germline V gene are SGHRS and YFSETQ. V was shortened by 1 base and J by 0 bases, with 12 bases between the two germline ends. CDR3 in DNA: TGCGCCAGCAGCTTGAACCAGGGAACTAGCACAGATACGCAGTATTTT. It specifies CASSLNQGTSTDTQYF.

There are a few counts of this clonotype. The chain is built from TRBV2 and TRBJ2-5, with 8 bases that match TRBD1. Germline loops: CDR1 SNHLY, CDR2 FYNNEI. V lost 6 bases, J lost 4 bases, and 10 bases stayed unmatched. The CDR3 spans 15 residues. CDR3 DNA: TGTGCCAGCAGCTCTCAGGGGGCTGACACAGAGACCCAGTACTTC. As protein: CASSSQGADTETQYF.

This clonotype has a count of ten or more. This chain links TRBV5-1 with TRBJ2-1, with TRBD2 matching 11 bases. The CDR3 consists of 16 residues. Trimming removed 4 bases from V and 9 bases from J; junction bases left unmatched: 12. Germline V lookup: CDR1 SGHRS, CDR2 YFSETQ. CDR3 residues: CASSPLSGGAQGEQFF. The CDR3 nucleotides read TGCGCCAGCAGCCCGCTTAGCGGGGGGGCTCAGGGTGAGCAGTTCTTC.

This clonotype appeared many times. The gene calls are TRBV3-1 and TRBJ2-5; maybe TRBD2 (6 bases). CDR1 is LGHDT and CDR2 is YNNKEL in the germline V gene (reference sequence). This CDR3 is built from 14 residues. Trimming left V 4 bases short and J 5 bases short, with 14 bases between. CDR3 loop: CASSRLVEEETQYF. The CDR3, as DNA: TGTGCCAGCAGCCGACTAGTCGAGGAGGAGACCCAGTACTTC.

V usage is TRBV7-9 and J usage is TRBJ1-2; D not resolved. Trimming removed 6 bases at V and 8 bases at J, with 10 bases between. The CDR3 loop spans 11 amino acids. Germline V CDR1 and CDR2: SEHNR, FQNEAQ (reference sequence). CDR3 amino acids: CASSSGFGYTF. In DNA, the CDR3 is TGTGCCAGCAGTTCGGGGTTCGGCTACACCTTC.

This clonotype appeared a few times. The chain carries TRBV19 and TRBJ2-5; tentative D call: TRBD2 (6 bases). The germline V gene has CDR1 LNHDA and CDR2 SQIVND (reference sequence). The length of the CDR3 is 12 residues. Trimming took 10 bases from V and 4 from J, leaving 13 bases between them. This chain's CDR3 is CATRLDGETQYF. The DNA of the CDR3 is TGTGCCACCCGACTAGACGGAGAGACCCAGTACTTC.